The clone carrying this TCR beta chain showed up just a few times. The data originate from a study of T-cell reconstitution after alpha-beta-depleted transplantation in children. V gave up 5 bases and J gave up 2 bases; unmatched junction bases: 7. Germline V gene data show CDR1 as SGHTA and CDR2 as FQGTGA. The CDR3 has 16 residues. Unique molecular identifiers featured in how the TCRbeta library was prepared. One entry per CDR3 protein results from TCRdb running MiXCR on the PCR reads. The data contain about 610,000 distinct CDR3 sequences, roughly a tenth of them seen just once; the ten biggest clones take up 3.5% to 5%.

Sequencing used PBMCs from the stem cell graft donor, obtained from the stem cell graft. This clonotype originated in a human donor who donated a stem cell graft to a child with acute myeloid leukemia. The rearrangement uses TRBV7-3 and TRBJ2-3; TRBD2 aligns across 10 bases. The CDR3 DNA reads TGTGCCAGCAGCGAGCTAGCGGGAGATCCCACAGATACGCAGTATTTT. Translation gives CASSELAGDPTDTQYF.